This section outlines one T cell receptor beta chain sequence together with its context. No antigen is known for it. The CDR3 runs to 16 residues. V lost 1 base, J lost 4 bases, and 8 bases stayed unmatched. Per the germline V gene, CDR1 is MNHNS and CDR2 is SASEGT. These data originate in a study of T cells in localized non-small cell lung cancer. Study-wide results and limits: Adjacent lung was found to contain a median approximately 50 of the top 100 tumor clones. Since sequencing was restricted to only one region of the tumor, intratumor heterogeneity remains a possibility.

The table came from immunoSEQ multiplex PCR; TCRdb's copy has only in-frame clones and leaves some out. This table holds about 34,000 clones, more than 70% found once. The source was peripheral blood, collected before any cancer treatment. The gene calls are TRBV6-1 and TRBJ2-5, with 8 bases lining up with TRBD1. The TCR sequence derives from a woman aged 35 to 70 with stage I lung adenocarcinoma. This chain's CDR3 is CASSEGRGRFGETQYF. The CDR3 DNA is TGTGCCAGCAGTGAAGGCAGGGGGCGATTCGGAGAGACCCAGTACTTC.